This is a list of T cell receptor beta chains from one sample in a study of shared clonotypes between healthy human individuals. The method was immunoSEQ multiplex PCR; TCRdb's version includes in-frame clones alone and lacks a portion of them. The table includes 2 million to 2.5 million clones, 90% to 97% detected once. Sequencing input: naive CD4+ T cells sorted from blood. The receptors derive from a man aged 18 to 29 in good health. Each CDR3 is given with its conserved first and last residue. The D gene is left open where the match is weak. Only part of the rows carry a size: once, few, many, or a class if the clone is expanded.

cdr3_nt: TGTGCCAGCAGCTTAGGCCAGGGTCAACCCGGGGCCAACGTCCTGACTTTC; cdr3_aa: CASSLGQGQPGANVLTF; j_call: TRBJ2-6; v_call: TRBV7-8; clone_size: -; d_call: -
cdr3_nt: TGCGCCAGCAGCTTGTCGGCTAGCGGCCACAGGGAGCAGTTCTTC; cdr3_aa: CASSLSASGHREQFF; j_call: TRBJ2-1; v_call: TRBV5-1; clone_size: -; d_call: TRBD2
cdr3_nt: TGCAGCGTTGCGGGACTAGCGGGCCCAGATACGCAGTATTTT; cdr3_aa: CSVAGLAGPDTQYF; j_call: TRBJ2-3; v_call: TRBV29-1; clone_size: once; d_call: TRBD2
cdr3_nt: TGCGCCAGCAGCTTGGCCCCGGACACCCCCAGGTCCTACGAGCAGTACTTC; cdr3_aa: CASSLAPDTPRSYEQYF; j_call: TRBJ2-7; v_call: TRBV5-1; clone_size: -; d_call: -
cdr3_nt: TGTGCCAGCTCACCACCGGTTGAAAGGAGAGCTTTCTTT; cdr3_aa: CASSPPVERRAFF; j_call: TRBJ1-1; v_call: TRBV18; clone_size: -; d_call: -
cdr3_nt: TGTGCCAGCAGCTCAGACAGGGTGGGTCAGCCCCAGCATTTT; cdr3_aa: CASSSDRVGQPQHF; j_call: TRBJ1-5; v_call: TRBV11-2; clone_size: -; d_call: TRBD1
cdr3_nt: TGTGCCAGTAGCCCGTTACTCAGCTCCTACAATGAGCAGTTCTTC; cdr3_aa: CASSPLLSSYNEQFF; j_call: TRBJ2-1; v_call: TRBV19; clone_size: once; d_call: -
cdr3_nt: TGTGCCAGCAGCCAACAGGGTGACAATCAGCCCCAGCATTTT; cdr3_aa: CASSQQGDNQPQHF; j_call: TRBJ1-5; v_call: TRBV5-4; clone_size: -; d_call: -
cdr3_nt: TGCGCCAGCAGCTTCGAAGGACAGGGGGCGGATGGCTACACCTTC; cdr3_aa: CASSFEGQGADGYTF; j_call: TRBJ1-2; v_call: TRBV5-1; clone_size: -; d_call: TRBD1
cdr3_nt: TGCGCCAGCAGCTTCACAGCCGCTACCTTATACAATGAGCAGTTCTTC; cdr3_aa: CASSFTAATLYNEQFF; j_call: TRBJ2-1; v_call: TRBV5-1; clone_size: -; d_call: -
cdr3_nt: TGTGCCAGCCTCGACCCTGGCAGGGGGCATCAGCCCCAGCATTTT; cdr3_aa: CASLDPGRGHQPQHF; j_call: TRBJ1-5; v_call: TRBV19; clone_size: -; d_call: TRBD1
cdr3_nt: TGTGCCAGCAGCTTGGCAGGGATTTCCGAGCAGTACTTC; cdr3_aa: CASSLAGISEQYF; j_call: TRBJ2-7; v_call: TRBV5-6; clone_size: -; d_call: -
cdr3_nt: TGTGCCAGCTCACCACCCGGACAGTCCTACGAGCAGTACTTC; cdr3_aa: CASSPPGQSYEQYF; j_call: TRBJ2-7; v_call: TRBV18; clone_size: few; d_call: -
cdr3_nt: TGTGCCACCACCCAGGACAGGGCCTCCTCTGGAAACACCATATATTTT; cdr3_aa: CATTQDRASSGNTIYF; j_call: TRBJ1-3; v_call: TRBV15; clone_size: -; d_call: TRBD1
cdr3_nt: TGTGCCAGTAGTGACAGGGTTGCCTACGAGCAGTACTTC; cdr3_aa: CASSDRVAYEQYF; j_call: TRBJ2-7; v_call: TRBV19; clone_size: once; d_call: TRBD1
cdr3_nt: TGTGCCAGCCATGGCTCCCATGGGGACAGAGACCCCCCAGTCTATGGCTACACCTTC; cdr3_aa: CASHGSHGDRDPPVYGYTF; j_call: TRBJ1-2; v_call: TRBV28; clone_size: -; d_call: TRBD1
cdr3_nt: TGTGCCAGCTCACCCGGGGGGGGCGACGAGCAGTACTTC; cdr3_aa: CASSPGGGDEQYF; j_call: TRBJ2-7; v_call: TRBV18; clone_size: -; d_call: TRBD2
cdr3_nt: TGTGCCAGCAGCCCCGGGACAGGGGCAGGGAACATTCAGTACTTC; cdr3_aa: CASSPGTGAGNIQYF; j_call: TRBJ2-4; v_call: TRBV11-2; clone_size: few; d_call: TRBD1
cdr3_nt: TGTGCCAGCAGTGATTTAAGTCACAACCAAGAGACCCAGTACTTC; cdr3_aa: CASSDLSHNQETQYF; j_call: TRBJ2-5; v_call: TRBV6-4; clone_size: -; d_call: -
cdr3_nt: TGTACTTCAGGGGGACTCCCCTACGAGCAGTACTTC; cdr3_aa: CTSGGLPYEQYF; j_call: TRBJ2-7; v_call: TRBV6-6; clone_size: once; d_call: -
cdr3_nt: TGTGCCAGCAGCCCGCGGGGGTACAATGAGCAGTTCTTC; cdr3_aa: CASSPRGYNEQFF; j_call: TRBJ2-1; v_call: TRBV11-2; clone_size: -; d_call: TRBD2
cdr3_nt: TGTGCCAGCAGCTTAATAAAGAGTGACACTGAAGCTTTCTTT; cdr3_aa: CASSLIKSDTEAFF; j_call: TRBJ1-1; v_call: TRBV5-4; clone_size: -; d_call: -
cdr3_nt: TGCAGTGCTAGAGAGGGCCCAGAGCAGTACTTC; cdr3_aa: CSAREGPEQYF; j_call: TRBJ2-7; v_call: TRBV20-1; clone_size: -; d_call: -
cdr3_nt: TGTGCCAGCATTAGGGCTAGCGGCCCCTACGAGCAGTACTTC; cdr3_aa: CASIRASGPYEQYF; j_call: TRBJ2-7; v_call: TRBV2; clone_size: -; d_call: TRBD2
cdr3_nt: TGTGCCAGCAGCTTCCCGAACACTGAAGCTTTCTTT; cdr3_aa: CASSFPNTEAFF; j_call: TRBJ1-1; v_call: TRBV7-8; clone_size: few; d_call: -
cdr3_nt: TGTGCCAGCAGCCAATCTACAGGGGGAAATTCACCCCTCCACTTT; cdr3_aa: CASSQSTGGNSPLHF; j_call: TRBJ1-6; v_call: TRBV6-5; clone_size: -; d_call: TRBD1
cdr3_nt: TGTGCCAGCAAAGACAGGGCTTACTCCTACGAGCAGTACTTC; cdr3_aa: CASKDRAYSYEQYF; j_call: TRBJ2-7; v_call: TRBV28; clone_size: -; d_call: TRBD1
cdr3_nt: TGTGCCAGCAGTTTAATAGACAGGGGCGATTATGGCTACACCTTC; cdr3_aa: CASSLIDRGDYGYTF; j_call: TRBJ1-2; v_call: TRBV28; clone_size: -; d_call: TRBD1
cdr3_nt: TGTGCCAGCAGCTTAATACGTGGGGCTAGCGGCCCCAATGAGCAGTTCTTC; cdr3_aa: CASSLIRGASGPNEQFF; j_call: TRBJ2-1; v_call: TRBV11-2; clone_size: -; d_call: TRBD2
cdr3_nt: TGTGCCAGCTCACCCGGACTAGCGAGAGAGCAGTACTTC; cdr3_aa: CASSPGLAREQYF; j_call: TRBJ2-7; v_call: TRBV18; clone_size: -; d_call: TRBD2
cdr3_nt: TGTGCCAGCAGCCCTCAAAGCTCTGGAAACACCATATATTTT; cdr3_aa: CASSPQSSGNTIYF; j_call: TRBJ1-3; v_call: TRBV5-8; clone_size: -; d_call: -
cdr3_nt: TGTGCCAGTAGTAGGCCGGAATCTGGCAGGGGGCAAGAGACCCAGTACTTC; cdr3_aa: CASSRPESGRGQETQYF; j_call: TRBJ2-5; v_call: TRBV19; clone_size: -; d_call: TRBD1
cdr3_nt: TGTGCCAGCAGTTTCCCCGACAGGGGGTATGGCTACACCTTC; cdr3_aa: CASSFPDRGYGYTF; j_call: TRBJ1-2; v_call: TRBV28; clone_size: -; d_call: TRBD1
cdr3_nt: TGTGCCAGCAGTGTAAAAAGGGACACCGGGGAGCTGTTTTTT; cdr3_aa: CASSVKRDTGELFF; j_call: TRBJ2-2; v_call: TRBV27; clone_size: -; d_call: -
cdr3_nt: TGCGCCAGCAGCTTGGACCTGAGTGGCTACACCTTC; cdr3_aa: CASSLDLSGYTF; j_call: TRBJ1-2; v_call: TRBV5-1; clone_size: -; d_call: -
cdr3_nt: TGCGCCAGCAGCTTGCTCGCAGCTAACTATGGCTACACCTTC; cdr3_aa: CASSLLAANYGYTF; j_call: TRBJ1-2; v_call: TRBV5-1; clone_size: -; d_call: -
cdr3_nt: TGTGCCAGCAGGGCGGCTACCCTTTCGCCCCTCCACTTT; cdr3_aa: CASRAATLSPLHF; j_call: TRBJ1-6; v_call: TRBV6-6; clone_size: -; d_call: -
cdr3_nt: TGTGCCAGCAGTTTTGTCTGGGTCGTTAAACAGGGGGCCTTCAATCAGCCCCAGCATTTT; cdr3_aa: CASSFVWVVKQGAFNQPQHF; j_call: TRBJ1-5; v_call: TRBV28; clone_size: -; d_call: TRBD1
cdr3_nt: TGTGCCAGCAATCCCAAGGGATACAATGAGCAGTTCTTC; cdr3_aa: CASNPKGYNEQFF; j_call: TRBJ2-1; v_call: TRBV2; clone_size: -; d_call: -
cdr3_nt: TGTGCCTGGACCCTGAACTCTAGGTCCGGGGAGCTGTTTTTT; cdr3_aa: CAWTLNSRSGELFF; j_call: TRBJ2-2; v_call: TRBV30; clone_size: few; d_call: -
cdr3_nt: TGTGCCAGCAGCTGGGGACAGGCGGCCACTGAAGCTTTCTTT; cdr3_aa: CASSWGQAATEAFF; j_call: TRBJ1-1; v_call: TRBV7-2; clone_size: -; d_call: TRBD1
cdr3_nt: TGTGCCAGCAGCCCTCTGGGCCCTTCTTCCTACGAGCAGTACTTC; cdr3_aa: CASSPLGPSSYEQYF; j_call: TRBJ2-7; v_call: TRBV28; clone_size: -; d_call: -
cdr3_nt: TGCGCCAGCAGCTTGGAGGGACTAGCAAAGGACCAGTACTTC; cdr3_aa: CASSLEGLAKDQYF; j_call: TRBJ2-5; v_call: TRBV5-1; clone_size: -; d_call: TRBD2
cdr3_nt: TGTGCCAGCAGCCGGCCAGACAGGGGACTCAATGAAAAACTGTTTTTT; cdr3_aa: CASSRPDRGLNEKLFF; j_call: TRBJ1-4; v_call: TRBV11-2; clone_size: -; d_call: TRBD1
cdr3_nt: TGTGCCAGCAGCTGGGGGACTGAAGCTTTCTTT; cdr3_aa: CASSWGTEAFF; j_call: TRBJ1-1; v_call: TRBV7-9; clone_size: -; d_call: -
cdr3_nt: TGTGCCAGTAGTCGACAGGGTTACGAGCAGTACTTC; cdr3_aa: CASSRQGYEQYF; j_call: TRBJ2-7; v_call: TRBV19; clone_size: -; d_call: TRBD1
cdr3_nt: TGTGCCACCAGCAGAGATGGGACAACGGGCACAGATACGCAGTATTTT; cdr3_aa: CATSRDGTTGTDTQYF; j_call: TRBJ2-3; v_call: TRBV15; clone_size: once; d_call: -
cdr3_nt: TGCGCCAGCAGCCAAGTCGCAGGGGGCGTTAATCAGCCCCAGCATTTT; cdr3_aa: CASSQVAGGVNQPQHF; j_call: TRBJ1-5; v_call: TRBV4-1; clone_size: -; d_call: TRBD1
cdr3_nt: TGTGCCAGCAGCTCCCGGGCGACTAGCGGACGCAATGAGCAGTTCTTC; cdr3_aa: CASSSRATSGRNEQFF; j_call: TRBJ2-1; v_call: TRBV5-6; clone_size: -; d_call: TRBD2
cdr3_nt: TGTGCCAGCAGCTTGAGGAGTGAAAAACTGTTTTTT; cdr3_aa: CASSLRSEKLFF; j_call: TRBJ1-4; v_call: TRBV5-4; clone_size: -; d_call: -
cdr3_nt: TGTGCCAGCAGTCTAGGGACCAAAAACATTCAGTACTTC; cdr3_aa: CASSLGTKNIQYF; j_call: TRBJ2-4; v_call: TRBV27; clone_size: -; d_call: -
cdr3_nt: TGCGCCAGCAGCTTGGAGGGACCGCCTTACGAGCAGTACTTC; cdr3_aa: CASSLEGPPYEQYF; j_call: TRBJ2-7; v_call: TRBV5-1; clone_size: -; d_call: -
cdr3_nt: TGTGCCAGCAGTTACACTACCGCAGGGGGCGCTGAAGCTTTCTTT; cdr3_aa: CASSYTTAGGAEAFF; j_call: TRBJ1-1; v_call: TRBV6-5; clone_size: -; d_call: TRBD1
cdr3_nt: TGCAGCGTAGACAGGGTAGCAGATACGCAGTATTTT; cdr3_aa: CSVDRVADTQYF; j_call: TRBJ2-3; v_call: TRBV29-1; clone_size: -; d_call: TRBD1